These 4 T cell receptor beta chains were sequenced from one sample in a study of identical twins. MiXCR, applied by TCRdb to the 5' RACE reads, yields one record per CDR3 protein. The sample lists approximately 500,000 distinct CDR3 sequences, around 24% occurring once. Separately, the same data were catalogued under a study of T cells expressing NK-cell markers.

The source material was CD4+ T cells sorted from blood. These receptors were obtained from a woman younger than 35 in good health.

This clonotype has more than one count but fewer than ten. The genes are TRBV18 and TRBJ2-5; no reliable D call. Trimming pared 1 base from V and 2 bases from J, leaving 11 bases between. Germline V lookup: CDR1 KGHSH, CDR2 LQKENI. The CDR3 contains 15 residues. The CDR3 sequence: CASSPQTSRQETQYF. CDR3 coding DNA: TGTGCCAGCTCACCACAGACCAGTCGACAAGAGACCCAGTACTTC.

V gene TRBV9 combines with J gene TRBJ2-5; TRBD2 might be the D (6 bases). Germline V gene sequence: CDR1 SGDLS, CDR2 YYNGEE. Trimming shortened V by 0 bases and J by 4 bases, and 10 bases separated the two germline ends. This CDR3 spans 14 amino acids. The CDR3 DNA follows: TGTGCCAGCAGCGTAGTATGGCGGGGAGAGACCCAGTACTTC. Translating gives CASSVVWRGETQYF. Filled out from reference TRBV9 and TRBJ2-5, the complete variable domain reads DSGVTQTPKHLITATGQRVTLRCSPRSGDLSVYWYQQSLDQGLQFLIQYYNGEERAKGNILERFSAQQFPDLHSELNLSSLELGDSALYFCASSVVWRGETQYFGPGTRLLVL.

This clonotype occurred a few times. The rearrangement links TRBV5-1 to TRBJ2-2; D possibly corresponds to TRBD1 (5 bases). The CDR3 contains 14 residues. V lost 4 bases and J lost 4, with 11 bases in between. The germline V gene encodes CDR1 SGHRS and CDR2 YFSETQ. The CDR3 spells CASSVTAVTGELFF. The CDR3 nucleotides read TGCGCCAGCAGCGTGACAGCCGTCACCGGGGAGCTGTTTTTT.

This chain joins TRBV10-1 and TRBJ2-7; D may be TRBD1 or TRBD2 (5 bases each). The length of the CDR3 is 13 residues. Trimming removed 3 bases at V and 5 bases at J, with 11 bases between. CDR1 is WNHNN, CDR2 SYGVQD, per germline (reference sequence). The CDR3 reads CASSETRDHEQYF. The CDR3 bases are TGCGCCAGCAGTGAAACCAGGGACCACGAGCAGTACTTC.